These T cell receptor beta chains were read from a single sample in a study of control samples from healthy donors and cancer patients. Assay: immunoSEQ multiplex PCR; the TCRdb copy retains only in-frame clones and omits some. This sample has roughly 130,000 clones, with nearly 90% found just once. The sequenced material came from blood. These receptor sequences come from a man in his fifties in good health. The CDR3 runs from the conserved cysteine through the conserved F or W. Each record gives: CDR3 protein, V gene, J gene.

CDR3 protein: CASSSGTRETQYF
V gene: TRBV5-6
J gene: TRBJ2-5

CDR3 protein: CASSFQSGELFF
V gene: TRBV11-2
J gene: TRBJ2-2

CDR3 protein: CASSPGTRTYEQYF
V gene: TRBV7-2
J gene: TRBJ2-7

CDR3 protein: CASSLTNEQFF
V gene: TRBV7-3
J gene: TRBJ2-1

CDR3 protein: CASSTGQGEQYF
V gene: TRBV5-6
J gene: TRBJ2-7

CDR3 protein: CASSLFTGDNSPLHF
V gene: TRBV7-8
J gene: TRBJ1-6

CDR3 protein: CASRPTDRTEAFF
V gene: TRBV12-3/TRBV12-4
J gene: TRBJ1-1

CDR3 protein: CASSLAGWGTDTQYF
V gene: TRBV7-2
J gene: TRBJ2-3

CDR3 protein: CASSSGGALLDTQYF
V gene: TRBV28
J gene: TRBJ2-3

CDR3 protein: CASSLTGGPTYEQYF
V gene: TRBV6-6
J gene: TRBJ2-7

CDR3 protein: CASSLSGGASDTQYF
V gene: TRBV5-1
J gene: TRBJ2-3

CDR3 protein: CAQGQNYNSPLHF
V gene: TRBV30
J gene: TRBJ1-6

CDR3 protein: CASSFEITGVNEQFF
V gene: TRBV11-3
J gene: TRBJ2-1

CDR3 protein: CASSLEGWGYTF
V gene: TRBV28
J gene: TRBJ1-2

CDR3 protein: CASSPGGQREQFF
V gene: TRBV18
J gene: TRBJ2-1

CDR3 protein: CASSYRNRVTNYGYTF
V gene: TRBV6-5
J gene: TRBJ1-2

CDR3 protein: CASSSRQGQETQYF
V gene: TRBV11-2
J gene: TRBJ2-5

CDR3 protein: CASRLAGGQETQYF
V gene: TRBV10-2
J gene: TRBJ2-5

CDR3 protein: CASSQDYGVSGNTIYF
V gene: TRBV3-1/TRBV3-2
J gene: TRBJ1-3

CDR3 protein: CSVESLPVSDLMNTEAFF
V gene: TRBV29-1
J gene: TRBJ1-1

CDR3 protein: CASSEYGHGYTF
V gene: TRBV6-1
J gene: TRBJ1-2

CDR3 protein: CASSFYSEAFF
V gene: TRBV12-3/TRBV12-4
J gene: TRBJ1-1

CDR3 protein: CASRLTGLRYSPLHF
V gene: TRBV27
J gene: TRBJ1-6

CDR3 protein: CASSIYRSYGYTF
V gene: TRBV19
J gene: TRBJ1-2

CDR3 protein: CAWSVQGHQPQHF
V gene: TRBV30
J gene: TRBJ1-5

CDR3 protein: CASSFGAGYGYTF
V gene: TRBV5-1
J gene: TRBJ1-2

CDR3 protein: CASSVESMGTEAFF
V gene: TRBV9
J gene: TRBJ1-1

CDR3 protein: CASSPPGQGAYEQYF
V gene: TRBV18
J gene: TRBJ2-7

CDR3 protein: CASSRHGGKGLNTEAFF
V gene: TRBV7-9
J gene: TRBJ1-1

CDR3 protein: CASSLTGTDNSPLHF
V gene: TRBV7-3
J gene: TRBJ1-6

CDR3 protein: CASSRSTAPNQPQHF
V gene: TRBV9
J gene: TRBJ1-5

CDR3 protein: CASSLGRDRGYGNQPQHF
V gene: TRBV28
J gene: TRBJ1-5

CDR3 protein: CASSQDSRDRDYGYTF
V gene: TRBV3-1/TRBV3-2
J gene: TRBJ1-2

CDR3 protein: CAIHRGLDYGYTF
V gene: TRBV30
J gene: TRBJ1-2

CDR3 protein: CASSSRTDDPYGYTF
V gene: TRBV5-4
J gene: TRBJ1-2

CDR3 protein: CASSLDSTNEKLFF
V gene: TRBV5-1
J gene: TRBJ1-4

CDR3 protein: CASSFGQMNTEAFF
V gene: TRBV7-8
J gene: TRBJ1-1

CDR3 protein: CASSQYRGGDPSDTQYF
V gene: TRBV4-1
J gene: TRBJ2-3

CDR3 protein: CASSITRQGAGNQPQHF
V gene: TRBV19
J gene: TRBJ1-5

CDR3 protein: CSAGRVTQYF
V gene: TRBV29-1
J gene: TRBJ2-3

CDR3 protein: CASTLAEWDTQYF
V gene: TRBV2
J gene: TRBJ2-3